One sample yielded the 18 T cell receptor beta chains listed below, sequenced in a study of OX40 agonist ivuxolimab in advanced cancers. TCRdb's table, derived via immunoSEQ multiplex PCR, lists solely in-frame clones and lacks some. The table records about 36,000 clones, 79% of them present only once. Source: CD4+ or CD8+ T cells sorted from blood, taken in a trial of the OX40 agonist ivuxolimab. The receptor source for this set is an adult with an advanced solid tumor such as melanoma, head and neck, liver or kidney cancer.

The genes are TRBV5-4 and TRBJ1-1; TRBD1 is a possible D gene (6 bases). Germline V gene sequence: CDR1 SGHNT, CDR2 YYREEE (reference sequence). The CDR3 contains 14 residues. Trimming removed 3 bases from V and 4 bases from J, with 13 bases in between. The CDR3 spells CASSYNQQGTEAFF. The CDR3 DNA is TGTGCCAGCAGCTACAATCAACAGGGCACTGAAGCTTTCTTT.

Written as DNA, the CDR3 is TGTGCCAGCAGTGAAGCCACGAGACAGGGGAACTATGGCTACACCTTC. It yields the protein CASSEATRQGNYGYTF. V is TRBV2 and J is TRBJ1-2; 8 nucleotides align to TRBD1. Germline values: CDR1 SNHLY, CDR2 FYNNEI. Trimming removed 0 bases from V and 2 bases from J; junction bases left unmatched: 5. The CDR3 loop spans 16 amino acids.

This chain uses TRBV28 with TRBJ1-5, with D unclear. Per the germline V gene, CDR1 is MDHEN and CDR2 is SYDVKM. Deletions cut 5 bases from V and 6 bases from J, with 11 bases between. The CDR3 spans 13 residues. This CDR3 reads CASSQGSRQPQHF. CDR3 bases: TGTGCCAGCAGTCAAGGGTCGCGTCAGCCCCAGCATTTT.

The chain has TRBV7-9 and TRBJ2-2; D is undetermined. The CDR3 is 15 residues long. The V gene lost 3 bases and the J gene lost 3 bases, with 11 bases spanning the gap. Germline-derived CDR1 and CDR2 are SEHNR and FQNEAQ (reference sequence). DNA of the CDR3: TGTGCCAGCAGCTTGGTAGGCGCGCACACCGGGGAGCTGTTTTTT. Its translation is CASSLVGAHTGELFF.

This clone showed up just once. The chain employs TRBV15 and TRBJ1-4; the D gene is possibly TRBD1 (6 bases). CDR3 length: 17 residues. The germline CDR1 and CDR2 sequences are LNHNV and YYDKDF (reference sequence). V lost 4 bases and J lost 8, with 23 bases in between. CDR3 residues: CATSTDHEAGRGEKLFF. The CDR3, as DNA: TGTGCCACCAGCACCGATCATGAAGCAGGGAGGGGGGAAAAACTGTTTTTT.

This chain's CDR3 is CASSYLTSSSGNTIYF. DNA of the CDR3: TGTGCCAGCAGTTACCTTACCAGTAGCTCTGGAAACACCATATATTTT. The chain uses TRBV6-6 and TRBJ1-3; D gene ambiguous. This CDR3 comprises 16 residues. Germline-derived CDR1 and CDR2 are MNHNY and SVGAGI (reference sequence). V was pared by 2 bases and J by 0 bases, with 11 bases between.

The V call is TRBV4-1, the J call TRBJ1-2; D unresolved. This CDR3 has 15 residues. V lost 0 bases to trimming and J lost 0 bases, with 8 bases between them. The germline CDR1 and CDR2 sequences are MGHRA and YSYEKL. This CDR3 reads CASSQDLPANYGYTF. The CDR3 region has the DNA TGCGCCAGCAGCCAAGATCTACCTGCTAACTATGGCTACACCTTC.

The chain joins TRBV21-1 to TRBJ1-1; the D call of TRBD1 is as the table states it, not checked on the DNA. TRBV21-1 is a listed pseudogene. The CDR3 extends over 14 amino acids. CDR3 DNA sequence: TGTGCCAGCAGCAAAAGGGACAGGGTCACTGAAGCTTTCTTT. Translating it yields CASSKRDRVTEAFF.

The J gene is TRBJ1-4, the V gene TRBV30; D possibly corresponds to TRBD1 (6 bases). The V end was cut by 3 bases, the J end by 4 bases, with 15 bases between. Germline lookup yields CDR1 GTSNPN and CDR2 SVGIG (reference sequence). CDR3 length: 15 amino acids. The CDR3 here is CAWRSRGAGNEKLFF. In nucleotides, the CDR3 is TGTGCCTGGAGGTCTAGGGGGGCCGGTAATGAAAAACTGTTTTTT.

In its sample, this clone ranks as medium-sized. This chain connects TRBV19 to TRBJ1-3, with D possibly being TRBD1 (5 bases). The germline V and J ends were trimmed by 6 bases and 2 bases, with 11 bases remaining between them. CDR1 and CDR2 from the germline V gene are LNHDA and SQIVND (reference sequence). There are 14 residues in the CDR3. As DNA, the CDR3 is TGTGCCAGTAGCCTCAGGGTGACTGGAAACACCATATATTTT. The encoded protein is CASSLRVTGNTIYF. The whole variable domain, filled in from reference TRBV19 and TRBJ1-3, reads DGGITQSPKYLFRKEGQNVTLSCEQNLNHDAMYWYRQDPGQGLRLIYYSQIVNDFQKGDIAEGYSVSREKKESFPLTVTSAQKNPTAFYLCASSLRVTGNTIYFGEGSWLTVV.

The rearrangement links TRBV5-5 to TRBJ1-2; D is possibly TRBD1 (5 bases). V was trimmed by 4 bases and J by 4 bases, leaving 17 bases between them. Germline CDR1 reads SGHKS; CDR2 reads YYEKEE (reference sequence). The CDR3 has 15 residues. CDR3 protein: CASSLGAFPSYGYTF. The CDR3 DNA follows: TGTGCCAGCAGCCTCGGGGCCTTCCCCTCCTATGGCTACACCTTC.

The rearrangement joins TRBV29-1 to TRBJ2-2; D uncertain. The CDR3 runs to 13 residues. CDR1 SQVTM and CDR2 ANQGSEA come from the germline V gene. Deletions cut 1 base from V and 7 bases from J, with 10 bases between. CDR3: CSVEGPLGGELFF. In nucleotides, the CDR3 is TGCAGCGTTGAAGGGCCCCTTGGCGGGGAGCTGTTTTTT.

The gene calls are TRBV5-1 and TRBJ1-1; 9 bases agree with TRBD1. Per germline, CDR1 SGHRS and CDR2 YFSETQ. Unmatched junction bases numbered 7, after V lost 3 bases and J lost 4 bases. This CDR3 spans 15 amino acids. Written as DNA, the CDR3 is TGCGCCAGCAGCTGGGGATTACAGGGGGCCACTGAAGCTTTCTTT. It translates to CASSWGLQGATEAFF.

This chain links TRBV5-8 with TRBJ1-1, with 9 bases that match TRBD1. The CDR3 is 16 amino acids. The junction had 9 bases not matched to a gene; V was cut back by 4 bases and J by 2 bases. The germline V gene has CDR1 SGHTS and CDR2 YDEGEE. As DNA, the CDR3 is TGTGCCAGCAGCCGCACCCGGGACAGGGCCAACACTGAAGCTTTCTTT. The encoded protein is CASSRTRDRANTEAFF.

This chain uses TRBV6-1 with TRBJ1-1, with unresolved D. Looked up from germline, CDR1 is MNHNS and CDR2 is SASEGT. Trimming stripped 10 bases from V and 4 bases from J, with 10 bases between. This CDR3 contains 11 residues. This chain's CDR3 is CATPSGTEAFF. The CDR3 bases are TGTGCCACCCCATCGGGCACTGAAGCTTTCTTT.

This CDR3 is CASSDERASNQPQHF. In nucleotides, the CDR3 is TGTGCCAGCAGTGATGAAAGGGCAAGCAATCAGCCCCAGCATTTT. The rearrangement uses TRBV6-1 and TRBJ1-5; D uncertain. This CDR3 has 15 amino acids. Germline assignment: CDR1 MNHNS and CDR2 SASEGT. The germline V and J ends were trimmed by 3 bases and 1 base, with 10 bases remaining between them.

This clone was found a few times. This chain links TRBV11-2 with TRBJ1-1; no reliable D call. The CDR3 extends over 12 amino acids. V was clipped by 0 bases and J by 6 bases, with 5 bases between them. The germline CDR1 and CDR2 sequences are SGHAT and FQNNGV. CDR3 nucleotide sequence: TGTGCCAGCAGCTTAGATACGCCTGAAGCTTTCTTT. It is translated as CASSLDTPEAFF.

This rearrangement joins TRBV7-2 to TRBJ2-7; D is undetermined. Deletions cut 3 bases from V and 6 bases from J, with 12 bases between. CDR1 SGHTA and CDR2 FQGNSA come from the germline V gene. The CDR3 consists of 13 residues. In DNA form, the CDR3 reads TGTGCCAGCAGCTTCCTCTTCGGTGGCGAGCAGTACTTC. It encodes CASSFLFGGEQYF.